This T cell receptor beta chain was observed in a study of PD-1 blockade in classical Hodgkin lymphoma. Notes on the study in general: Newly diagnosed patients reportedly trailed healthy donors in baseline TCR diversity. Why repertoires differed is undefined; disease activity or prior therapy possibly contributed.

The V end lost 2 bases, the J end lost 5 bases, and 18 bases lay between the germline ends. This CDR3 comprises 16 residues. Germline V gives CDR1 MNHNS, CDR2 SASEGT. As to time point: newly diagnosed, previously untreated cHL patient sample. For comparison, PBMCs from newly diagnosed, untreated classical Hodgkin lymphoma were used. Measured with immunoSEQ multiplex PCR; TCRdb has only the in-frame clones, and not every one. The top ten hold more than 2% of the sample, which has roughly 77,000 clones, roughly 92% seen once. This clone was detected only once. What it binds is not known. Sequenced material: peripheral blood mononuclear cells (PBMCs). The V gene is TRBV6-1, the J gene TRBJ2-5; the D gene could be TRBD1 or TRBD2 (6 bases each). This clonotype was obtained from a human donor with classical Hodgkin lymphoma. The CDR3: CASSERRGAFGETQYF. CDR3 in DNA: TGTGCCAGCAGTGAAAGAAGGGGGGCCTTTGGTGAGACCCAGTACTTC.